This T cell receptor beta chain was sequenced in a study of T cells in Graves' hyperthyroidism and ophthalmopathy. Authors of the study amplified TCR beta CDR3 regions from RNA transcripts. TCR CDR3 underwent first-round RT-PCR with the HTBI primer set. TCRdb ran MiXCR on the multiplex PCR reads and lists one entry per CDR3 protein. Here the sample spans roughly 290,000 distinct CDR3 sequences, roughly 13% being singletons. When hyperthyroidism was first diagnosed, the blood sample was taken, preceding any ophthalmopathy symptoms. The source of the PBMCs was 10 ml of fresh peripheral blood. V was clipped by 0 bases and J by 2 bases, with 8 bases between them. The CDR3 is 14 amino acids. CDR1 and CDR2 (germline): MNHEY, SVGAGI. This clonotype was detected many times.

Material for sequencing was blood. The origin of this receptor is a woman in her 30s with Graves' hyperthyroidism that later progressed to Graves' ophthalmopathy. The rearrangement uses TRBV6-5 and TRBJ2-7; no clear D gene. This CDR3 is CASSYSPRAYEQYF. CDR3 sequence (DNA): TGTGCCAGCAGTTACTCGCCCCGAGCCTACGAGCAGTACTTC.